This T cell receptor (beta chain) stems from a study of T cell responses to AZD1222 COVID-19 vaccine. Study outcomes and limitations: Spike was spanned by vaccine-associated CD4 TCRs, with dominance at 160-218 and 743-854. Baseline antibody screening turned up just six or seven seropositive AZD1222 recipients. Clonal diversity may have been underestimated in mostly white British donors.

Timing groups of about 4 and about 12 weeks for second doses were pooled. Assay: immunoSEQ multiplex PCR; the TCRdb copy retains only in-frame clones and omits some. The profile shows about 180,000 clones, over 90% of them singletons. Of note for this clone: Antigen unknown.

This receptor was obtained from an adult who received the AZD1222 COVID-19 vaccine. This material consisted of peripheral blood, taken 28 days after the second AZD1222 dose.

CDR3 DNA sequence: TGTGCCAGCAGCTTGACAGGCAGCGGGTACTACAATGAGCAGTTCTTC. This codes for CASSLTGSGYYNEQFF. The chain carries TRBV5-4 and TRBJ2-1; TRBD2 might be the D (6 bases). CDR1 SGHNT and CDR2 YYREEE come from the germline V gene (reference sequence). V lost 1 base and J 3 bases, leaving 14 bases between the germline ends. There are 16 residues in the CDR3.